This is a list of T cell receptor beta chains from one sample in a study of blood T cells in healthy people across ages. From the 5' RACE reads, TCRdb called clonotypes with MiXCR, one entry per CDR3 protein. The table records 780,000 or so distinct CDR3 sequences, around a quarter of them present only once. The sample was also linked to a second study, of T cells of mothers and their children.

Sequenced sample: blood. These receptors all come from a boy aged 5-17 years in good health. Each CDR3 is given without its conserved first and last residue.

J,V,CDR3
TRBJ2-3,TRBV6-5,ASSYGQFTDTQY
TRBJ2-1,TRBV5-1,ASSLEGGGNEQF
TRBJ2-5,TRBV9,ASSAPSGAQETQY
TRBJ2-2,TRBV6-2/TRBV6-3,ASSPLALAKNTGELF
TRBJ2-4,TRBV2,ASRGQGLGIQY
TRBJ1-1,TRBV7-6,ASSLALGTLDTEAF
TRBJ1-5,TRBV5-1,ASSLGERGNQPQH
TRBJ2-7,TRBV6-2/TRBV6-3,ASSYSPGQTYEQY
TRBJ2-7,TRBV2,ASSRDRGNPYEQY
TRBJ1-1,TRBV28,ASSSTGGMLGTEAF
TRBJ2-7,TRBV7-9,ASSDSLGGPYEQY
TRBJ2-6,TRBV5-6,ASAGQGGSGANVLT
TRBJ2-5,TRBV2,ASMRETQY
TRBJ1-2,TRBV20-1,SARRTANYGYT
TRBJ2-7,TRBV29-1,SVQRGSLDEQY
TRBJ1-6,TRBV7-6,ASSFQHNNSPLH
TRBJ1-1,TRBV2,ASSEQGFTEAF
TRBJ2-3,TRBV4-2,ASSQVKGSTDTQY
TRBJ1-5,TRBV6-2/TRBV6-3,ASSYSTNGNQPQH
TRBJ2-3,TRBV9,ASSVSPAVGGTDTQY
TRBJ2-7,TRBV5-1,ASSSQYEQY
TRBJ2-5,TRBV4-2,ASSQGQREIQETQY
TRBJ2-7,TRBV11-2,ASSLDRGGPVD
TRBJ1-5,TRBV29-1,SVADTNQPQH
TRBJ2-6,TRBV14,ASSPIIGARTQSGANVLT
TRBJ2-2,TRBV12-3/TRBV12-4,ASGTQNTGELF
TRBJ1-5,TRBV6-2/TRBV6-3,ASSGQGHQPQH
TRBJ2-1,TRBV7-9,ASIGLAIPLSSYNEQF
TRBJ1-1,TRBV20-1,SARDRVYWGTEAF
TRBJ1-4,TRBV28,ASSLLAGDINEKLF
TRBJ2-2,TRBV7-2,ASSPGPNTGELF
TRBJ1-5,TRBV3-1,ASSQGLGIPPQH
TRBJ1-3,TRBV14,ASSQSGTGNTIY
NA,TRBV29-1,SVCTGESYEQY
TRBJ2-2,TRBV20-1,SARAGWGTGELF
TRBJ2-7,TRBV12-3/TRBV12-4,ASSFMGETYEQY
NA,TRBV21-1,ASAPFTSGRALGDEQF
NA,TRBV5-1,ASSPEGTGVYHEQY
TRBJ2-3,TRBV7-6,ASSLAGATTDTQY
TRBJ1-4,TRBV15,ATSRATGGSEKLF
TRBJ2-1,TRBV7-2,ASSLPPRDEQF
TRBJ2-7,TRBV5-6,ASTPTWNRSSYEQY
TRBJ2-7,TRBV28,ASRSGTGGKYEQY
TRBJ2-3,TRBV6-1,ASSEASAGGDTQY
TRBJ2-1,TRBV7-3,ASSPSIWRGGPGGQF
TRBJ2-4,TRBV12-3/TRBV12-4,ASSRSLPSTLAKNIQY
NA,TRBV6-2/TRBV6-3,ACSPLKRGGSWSPYEQY
TRBJ1-2,TRBV6-2/TRBV6-3,ASSFPERFYT
TRBJ1-5,TRBV20-1,SAVDRSSNQPQH
TRBJ1-2,TRBV18,ASSPPGDGNGCT
TRBJ2-1,TRBV5-1,ASSIQGANPGSSYNEQF
NA,TRBV9,ASSVTETSGYNEQF
TRBJ1-3,TRBV20-1,SATETGNTIY
TRBJ2-1,TRBV4-3,ASSQEGVAGGPGNEQF
TRBJ1-5,TRBV27,ASSGGGNQPQH
TRBJ2-1,TRBV10-3,AISARLAGAHTSEQF
TRBJ2-7,TRBV20-1,SAERDLDYEQY